Sequencing of this T cell receptor beta chain was carried out in a study of radiation and T cells in renal cell carcinoma. Study-level findings and limits: Top tumor clonotypes rose in blood 2 weeks post-radiation, then contracted.

As concerns this clone: What it binds is unknown.

Stated time point: blood 2 weeks post-SBRT. Regarding treatment: 15 Gy SBRT to primary tumor, nephrectomy 4 weeks later. Clear cell pathology was present in this patient's renal cell carcinoma. The CDR3 contains 14 residues. The germline V and J ends were trimmed by 6 bases and 0 bases, with 9 bases remaining between them. The germline gives CDR1 MNHEY, CDR2 SMNVEV (reference sequence). Data came from immunoSEQ multiplex PCR; TCRdb stores just in-frame clones and leaves some out. The sample lists tens of thousands of clones; about 86% were seen once. This sample comprised blood, obtained from a patient whose treatment included radiotherapy and nephrectomy. The sequence derives from a woman in her forties or fifties with renal cell carcinoma. The rearrangement joins TRBV27 to TRBJ1-5; no reliable D call. The CDR3 region is CASSRLNSNQPQHF. The CDR3 DNA follows: TGTGCCAGCAGCCGTTTGAATAGCAATCAGCCCCAGCATTTT.